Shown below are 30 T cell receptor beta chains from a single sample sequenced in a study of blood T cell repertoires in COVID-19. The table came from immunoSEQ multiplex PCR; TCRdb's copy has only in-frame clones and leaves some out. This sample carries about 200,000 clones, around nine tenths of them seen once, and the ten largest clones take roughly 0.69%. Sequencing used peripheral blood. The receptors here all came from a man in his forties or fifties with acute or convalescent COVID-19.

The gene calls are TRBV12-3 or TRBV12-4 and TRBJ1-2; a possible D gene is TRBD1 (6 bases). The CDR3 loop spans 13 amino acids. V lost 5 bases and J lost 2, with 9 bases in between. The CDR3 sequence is CASSPTGNYGYTF. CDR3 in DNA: TGTGCCAGCAGTCCTACAGGGAACTATGGCTACACCTTC.

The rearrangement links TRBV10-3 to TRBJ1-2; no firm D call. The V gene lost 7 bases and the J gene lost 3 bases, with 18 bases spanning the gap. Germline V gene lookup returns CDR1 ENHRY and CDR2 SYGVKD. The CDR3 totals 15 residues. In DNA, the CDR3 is TGTGCCATCAAGGCCAGACCAGATCGGGACTATGGCTACACCTTC. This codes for CAIKARPDRDYGYTF.

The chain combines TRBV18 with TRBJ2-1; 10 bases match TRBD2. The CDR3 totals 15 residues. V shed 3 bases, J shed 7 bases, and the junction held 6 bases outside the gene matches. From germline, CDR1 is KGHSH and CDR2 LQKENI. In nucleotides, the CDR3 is TGTGCCAGCTCACCCGGAGCGGGGGGGCGTAATGAGCAGTTCTTC. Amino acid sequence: CASSPGAGGRNEQFF.

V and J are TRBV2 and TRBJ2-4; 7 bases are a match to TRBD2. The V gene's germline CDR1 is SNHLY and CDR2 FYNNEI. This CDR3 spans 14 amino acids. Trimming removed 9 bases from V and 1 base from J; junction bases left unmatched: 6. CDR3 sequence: CASQRDGAKNIQYF. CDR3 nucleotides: TGTGCCAGTCAGCGGGACGGGGCCAAAAACATTCAGTACTTC.

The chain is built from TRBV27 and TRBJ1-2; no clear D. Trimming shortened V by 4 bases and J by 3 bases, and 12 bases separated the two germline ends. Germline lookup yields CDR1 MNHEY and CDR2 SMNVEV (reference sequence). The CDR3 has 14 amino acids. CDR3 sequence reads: CASSSLRADYGYTF. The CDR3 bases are TGTGCCAGCAGTTCGCTGCGGGCAGACTATGGCTACACCTTC.

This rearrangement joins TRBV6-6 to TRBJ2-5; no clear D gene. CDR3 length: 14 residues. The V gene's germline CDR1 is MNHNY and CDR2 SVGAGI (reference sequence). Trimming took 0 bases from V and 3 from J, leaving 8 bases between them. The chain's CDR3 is CASSYSSAEETQYF. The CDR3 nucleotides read TGTGCCAGCAGTTACTCGTCCGCGGAAGAGACCCAGTACTTC.

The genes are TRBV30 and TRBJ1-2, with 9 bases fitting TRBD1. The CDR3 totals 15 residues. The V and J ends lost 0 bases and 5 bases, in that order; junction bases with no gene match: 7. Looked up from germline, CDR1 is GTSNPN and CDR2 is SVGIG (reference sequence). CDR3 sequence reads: CAWSVTGGAGYGYTF. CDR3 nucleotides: TGTGCCTGGAGTGTAACAGGGGGCGCCGGATATGGCTACACCTTC.

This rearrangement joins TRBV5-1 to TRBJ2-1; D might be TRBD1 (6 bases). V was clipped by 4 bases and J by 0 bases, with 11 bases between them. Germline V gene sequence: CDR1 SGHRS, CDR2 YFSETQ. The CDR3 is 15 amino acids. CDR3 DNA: TGCGCCAGCAGCCCGACAGGCCGCTCCTACAATGAGCAGTTCTTC. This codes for CASSPTGRSYNEQFF.

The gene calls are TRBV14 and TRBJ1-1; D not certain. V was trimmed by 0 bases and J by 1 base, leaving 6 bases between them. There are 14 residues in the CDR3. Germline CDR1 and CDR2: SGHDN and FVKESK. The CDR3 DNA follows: TGTGCCAGCAGCCAAGATCCGGGGAACACTGAAGCTTTCTTT. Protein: CASSQDPGNTEAFF.

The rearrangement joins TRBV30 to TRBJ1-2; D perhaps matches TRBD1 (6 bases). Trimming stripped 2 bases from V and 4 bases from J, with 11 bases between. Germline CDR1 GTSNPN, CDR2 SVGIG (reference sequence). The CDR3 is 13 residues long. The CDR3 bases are TGTGCCTGGAGTACAGGGTCGGGCTATGGCTACACCTTC. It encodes CAWSTGSGYGYTF.

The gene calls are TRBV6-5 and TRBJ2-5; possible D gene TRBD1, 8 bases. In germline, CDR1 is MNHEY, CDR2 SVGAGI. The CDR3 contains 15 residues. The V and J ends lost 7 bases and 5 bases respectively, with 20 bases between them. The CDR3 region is CASTYGQGGRETQYF. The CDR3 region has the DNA TGTGCCAGCACGTACGGACAGGGAGGGAGGGAGACCCAGTACTTC.

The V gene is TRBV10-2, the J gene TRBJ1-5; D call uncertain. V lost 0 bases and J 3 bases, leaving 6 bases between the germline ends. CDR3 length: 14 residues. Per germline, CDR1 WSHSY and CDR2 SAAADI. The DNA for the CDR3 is TGCGCCAGCAGTGAGTCGGGCATCAATCAGCCCCAGCATTTT. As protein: CASSESGINQPQHF.

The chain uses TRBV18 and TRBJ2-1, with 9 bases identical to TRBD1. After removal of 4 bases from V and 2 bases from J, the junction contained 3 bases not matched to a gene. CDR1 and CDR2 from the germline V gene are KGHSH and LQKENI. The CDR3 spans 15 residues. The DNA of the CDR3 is TGTGCCAGCTCACTGGACAGGGGACCCTACAATGAGCAGTTCTTC. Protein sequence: CASSLDRGPYNEQFF.

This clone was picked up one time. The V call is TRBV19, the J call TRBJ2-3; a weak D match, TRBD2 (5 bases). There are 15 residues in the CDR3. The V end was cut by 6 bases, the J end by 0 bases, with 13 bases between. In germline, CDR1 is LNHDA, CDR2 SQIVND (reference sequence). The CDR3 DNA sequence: TGTGCCAGTAGCCCCACGGGATGGAGCACAGATACGCAGTATTTT. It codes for CASSPTGWSTDTQYF.

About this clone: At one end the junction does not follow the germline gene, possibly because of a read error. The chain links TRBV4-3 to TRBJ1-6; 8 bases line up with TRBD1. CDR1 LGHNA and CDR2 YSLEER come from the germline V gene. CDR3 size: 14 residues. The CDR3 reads CATSRQGANSPLHF. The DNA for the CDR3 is TGCGCCACCAGCCGCCAGGGGGCGAATTCACCCCTCCACTTT.

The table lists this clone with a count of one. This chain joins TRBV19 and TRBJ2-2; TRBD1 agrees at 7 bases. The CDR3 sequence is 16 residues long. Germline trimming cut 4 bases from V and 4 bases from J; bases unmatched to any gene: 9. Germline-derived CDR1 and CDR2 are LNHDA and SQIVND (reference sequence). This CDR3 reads CASSTRLTGTTGELFF. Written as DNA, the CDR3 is TGTGCCAGTAGTACACGCCTGACAGGGACCACCGGGGAGCTGTTTTTT.

The CDR3 bases are TGCGCCAGCAGCATTACGACAGGGGGCGACGGCTACACCTTC. Residues: CASSITTGGDGYTF. V is TRBV5-1 and J is TRBJ1-2; 10 bases line up with TRBD1. V was pared by 4 bases and J by 8 bases, with 8 bases of the junction left unmatched. The germline gives CDR1 SGHRS, CDR2 YFSETQ. The CDR3 is 14 residues long.

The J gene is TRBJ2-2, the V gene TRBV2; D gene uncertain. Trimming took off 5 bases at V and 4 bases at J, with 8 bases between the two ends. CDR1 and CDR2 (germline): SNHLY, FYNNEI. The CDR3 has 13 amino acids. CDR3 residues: CASSRTPTGELFF. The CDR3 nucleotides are TGTGCCAGCAGTCGCACACCCACCGGGGAGCTGTTTTTT.

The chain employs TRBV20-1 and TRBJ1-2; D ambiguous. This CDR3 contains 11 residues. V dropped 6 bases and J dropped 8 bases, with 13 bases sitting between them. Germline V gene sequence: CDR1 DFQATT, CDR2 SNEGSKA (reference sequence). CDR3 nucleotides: TGCAGTGCCCTCCTTCGCGTGGGCTACACCTTC. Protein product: CSALLRVGYTF.

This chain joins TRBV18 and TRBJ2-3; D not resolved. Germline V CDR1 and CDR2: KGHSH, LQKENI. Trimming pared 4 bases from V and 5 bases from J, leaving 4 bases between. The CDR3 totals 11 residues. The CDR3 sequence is CASSRGDTQYF. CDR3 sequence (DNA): TGTGCCAGCTCACGAGGAGATACGCAGTATTTT.

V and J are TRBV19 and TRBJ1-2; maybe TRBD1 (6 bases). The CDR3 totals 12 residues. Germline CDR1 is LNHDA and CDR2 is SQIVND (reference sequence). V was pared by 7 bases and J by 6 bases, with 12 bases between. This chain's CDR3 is CASTLGDNGYTF. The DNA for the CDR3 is TGTGCCAGTACCCTCGGGGACAATGGCTACACCTTC.

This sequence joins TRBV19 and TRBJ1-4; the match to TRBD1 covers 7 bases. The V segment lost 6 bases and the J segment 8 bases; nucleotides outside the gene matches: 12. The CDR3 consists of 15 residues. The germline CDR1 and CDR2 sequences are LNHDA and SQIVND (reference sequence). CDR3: CASSSPTGQGEKLFF. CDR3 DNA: TGTGCCAGTAGCTCACCGACAGGGCAAGGAGAAAAACTGTTTTTT.

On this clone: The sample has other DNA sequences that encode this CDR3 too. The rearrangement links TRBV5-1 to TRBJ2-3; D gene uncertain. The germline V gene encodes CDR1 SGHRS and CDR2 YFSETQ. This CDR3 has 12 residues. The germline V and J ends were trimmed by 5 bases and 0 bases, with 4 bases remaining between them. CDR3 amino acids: CASRASTDTQYF. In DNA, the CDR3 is TGCGCCAGCAGGGCAAGCACAGATACGCAGTATTTT. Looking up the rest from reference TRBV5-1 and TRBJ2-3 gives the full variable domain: KAGVTQTPRYLIKTRGQQVTLSCSPISGHRSVSWYQQTPGQGLQFLFEYFSETQRNKGNFPGRFSGRQFSNSRSEMNVSTLELGDSALYLCASRASTDTQYFGPGTRLTVL.

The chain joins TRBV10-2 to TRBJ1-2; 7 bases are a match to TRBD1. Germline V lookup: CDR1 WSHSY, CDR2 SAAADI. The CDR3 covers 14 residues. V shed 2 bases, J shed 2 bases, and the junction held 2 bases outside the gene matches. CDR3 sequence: CASSEPRGNYGYTF. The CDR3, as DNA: TGCGCCAGCAGTGAGCCCAGGGGGAACTATGGCTACACCTTC.

CDR3 amino acids: CASRGGTILEQYF. The DNA of the CDR3 is TGTGCCAGCAGGGGAGGGACTATCCTCGAGCAGTACTTC. V usage is TRBV11-2 and J usage is TRBJ2-7, with 7 bases that match TRBD2. Germline assignment: CDR1 SGHAT and CDR2 FQNNGV. This CDR3 spans 13 amino acids. V gave up 6 bases and J gave up 6 bases; unmatched junction bases: 8.

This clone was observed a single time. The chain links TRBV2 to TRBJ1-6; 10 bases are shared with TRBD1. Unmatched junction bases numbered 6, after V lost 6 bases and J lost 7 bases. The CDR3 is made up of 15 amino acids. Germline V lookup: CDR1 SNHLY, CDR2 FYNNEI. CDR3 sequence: CASSRQGAENSPLHF. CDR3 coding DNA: TGTGCCAGCAGCCGACAGGGGGCGGAAAATTCACCCCTCCACTTT.

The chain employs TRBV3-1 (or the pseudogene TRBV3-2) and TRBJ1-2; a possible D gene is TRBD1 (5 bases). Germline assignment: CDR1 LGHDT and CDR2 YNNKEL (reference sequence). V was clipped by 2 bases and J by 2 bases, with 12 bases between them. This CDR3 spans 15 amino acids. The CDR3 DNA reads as TGTGCCAGCAGCCAACAGACAGTTGTAAACTATGGCTACACCTTC. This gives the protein CASSQQTVVNYGYTF.

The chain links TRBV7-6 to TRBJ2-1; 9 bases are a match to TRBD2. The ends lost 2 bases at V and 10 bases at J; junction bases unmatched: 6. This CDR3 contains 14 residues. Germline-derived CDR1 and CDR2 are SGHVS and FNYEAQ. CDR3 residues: CASSLYPSGEEQFF. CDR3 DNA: TGTGCCAGCAGCTTATATCCTAGCGGGGAGGAGCAGTTCTTC.

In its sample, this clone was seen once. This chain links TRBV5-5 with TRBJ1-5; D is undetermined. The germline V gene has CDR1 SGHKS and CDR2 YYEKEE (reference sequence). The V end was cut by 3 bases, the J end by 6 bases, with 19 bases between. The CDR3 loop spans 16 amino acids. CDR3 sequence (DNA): TGTGCCAGCAGCTGGGCGTTGGGCGAGCTGGGTCAGCCCCAGCATTTT. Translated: CASSWALGELGQPQHF.

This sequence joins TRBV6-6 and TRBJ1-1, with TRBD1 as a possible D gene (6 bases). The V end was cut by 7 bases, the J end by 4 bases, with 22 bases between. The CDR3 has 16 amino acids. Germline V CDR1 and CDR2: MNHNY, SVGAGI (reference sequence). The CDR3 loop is CASTSSKQGRVTEAFF. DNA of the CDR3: TGTGCCAGCACCAGCTCCAAACAGGGTCGGGTCACTGAAGCTTTCTTT.